A single sample gave rise to the 5 T cell receptor beta chains below, sequenced in a study of blood T cell repertoires in COVID-19 (dated by TCRdb to 2020 to 2022). Preparation of the library involved the immunoSEQ multiplex PCR assay. In TCRdb, the immuneACCESS table is reduced to in-frame sequences with V and J assigned. These tables do not hold every clone; where another copy was compared, an unresolved V gene accounts for under half, and the others remain unexplained. The sample table lists fewer than 300,000 clones, about four fifths of them with a count of one. The top ten constitute 8% to 10% of the sample. The material sequenced was peripheral blood. These receptors were collected from a woman aged 45 to 65 who had recovered from COVID-19.

The V call is TRBV11-3, the J call TRBJ1-6; tentative D call: TRBD1 (5 bases). Trimming removed 5 bases from V and 9 bases from J, with 11 bases in between. Looked up from germline, CDR1 is SGHNT and CDR2 is YENEEA. There are 13 residues in the CDR3. CDR3 bases: TGTGCCAGCAGCCGGGGGTCCCTTTCACCCCTCCACTTT. This encodes CASSRGSLSPLHF.

This clone was recorded only once. The V call is TRBV28, the J call TRBJ2-3, with 10 bases that match TRBD2. Germline loops: CDR1 MDHEN, CDR2 SYDVKM. The CDR3 is 15 amino acids. V was clipped by 8 bases and J by 4 bases; unmatched bases: 9. The CDR3 here is CASGSSGRIADTQYF. The DNA for the CDR3 is TGTGCCAGCGGTTCTAGCGGGAGAATAGCAGATACGCAGTATTTT.

This clone has just a few counts. The V call is TRBV15, the J call TRBJ1-2; D is perhaps TRBD1 (5 bases). V lost 0 bases and J 5 bases, leaving 13 bases between the germline ends. Per germline, CDR1 LNHNV and CDR2 YYDKDF (reference sequence). The CDR3 has 15 amino acids. CDR3 nucleotide sequence: TGTGCCACCAGCAGAGATCGTTTAGGGGAATATGGCTACACCTTC. This codes for CATSRDRLGEYGYTF.

The V call is TRBV30, the J call TRBJ2-3, with TRBD1 matching over 7 bases. The junction had 8 bases not matched to a gene; V was cut back by 5 bases and J by 0 bases. Germline CDR1 and CDR2: GTSNPN and SVGIG (reference sequence). The CDR3 runs 15 residues. As DNA, the CDR3 is TGTGCCTGGGCTCCGGACAGGCGAAGCACAGATACGCAGTATTTT. This codes for CAWAPDRRSTDTQYF. The complete variable domain, with remaining parts taken from reference TRBV30 and TRBJ2-3, reads SQTIHQWPATLVQPVGSPLSLECTVEGTSNPNLYWYRQAAGRGLQLLFYSVGIGQISSEVPQNLSASRPQDRQFILSSKKLLLSDSGFYLCAWAPDRRSTDTQYFGPGTRLTVL.

Here the CDR3 reads CASSSGTSGLYNEQFF. CDR3 nucleotide sequence: TGTGCCAGCAGCTCGGGGACTAGCGGACTCTACAATGAGCAGTTCTTC. V is TRBV11-2 and J is TRBJ2-1, with 11 bases matching TRBD2. Trimming cost V 4 bases and J 3 bases; bases outside gene matches: 5. This CDR3 has 16 amino acids. Per the germline V gene, CDR1 is SGHAT and CDR2 is FQNNGV. Based on the CDR3 plus reference TRBV11-2 and TRBJ2-1, the full variable domain is EAGVAQSPRYKIIEKRQSVAFWCNPISGHATLYWYQQILGQGPKLLIQFQNNGVVDDSQLPKDRFSAERLKGVDSTLKIQPAKLEDSAVYLCASSSGTSGLYNEQFFGPGTRLTVL.